Presented here are 7 T cell receptor beta chains from one specimen sequenced in a study of CD8 T cells in ankylosing spondylitis. One entry per CDR3 protein results from TCRdb running MiXCR on the 5' RACE reads. Among tens of thousands of distinct CDR3 sequences listed, less than 6% were seen once. Sequencing was performed on blood, either unsorted or a sorted T cell fraction (not recorded which). The receptors come from a male donor with ankylosing spondylitis or in good health (not recorded which).

This clonotype showed up many times. This chain connects TRBV6-2 or TRBV6-3 to TRBJ1-3; no firm D call. Germline values: CDR1 MNHEY, CDR2 SVGEGT. Trimming took off 6 bases at V and 3 bases at J, with 12 bases between the two ends. The CDR3 contains 14 residues. The CDR3 sequence is CASSLPSSGNTIYF. The CDR3 DNA is TGTGCCAGCAGCCTGCCCTCAAGTGGAAACACCATATATTTT.

This clonotype was counted at least ten times. J is TRBJ1-5 and V is TRBV4-3; the match to TRBD1 covers 7 bases. Germline CDR1 reads LGHNA; CDR2 reads YSLEER. CDR3 length equals 15 residues. The V and J ends lost 4 bases and 4 bases, in that order; junction bases with no gene match: 7. CDR3 sequence reads: CASSLETGKNQPQHF. DNA for the CDR3: TGCGCCAGCAGCCTAGAGACAGGGAAGAATCAGCCCCAGCATTTT.

This clonotype was detected many times. This chain links TRBV30 with TRBJ2-7; 11 bases match TRBD1. The CDR3 is made up of 15 amino acids. V lost 5 bases and J lost 4; bases outside the gene matches: 10. Germline CDR1 GTSNPN, CDR2 SVGIG (reference sequence). Written as DNA, the CDR3 is TGTGCCTGGCTTAGACCGGGACAGGGGGTTTACGAGCAGTACTTC. Residues: CAWLRPGQGVYEQYF.

This clonotype occurred many times. The chain couples TRBV5-1 to TRBJ2-7, with D perhaps being TRBD1 or TRBD2 (5 bases each). The CDR3 totals 15 residues. CDR1 SGHRS and CDR2 YFSETQ come from the germline V gene. Trimming cost V 4 bases and J 7 bases, with 21 bases left between them. CDR3: CASSGTGTLTGEQYF. The CDR3 DNA sequence: TGCGCCAGCAGCGGCACCGGGACCTTGACGGGGGAGCAGTACTTC.

At least ten counts were recorded for this clonotype. The junction and the germline gene differ at one end; a read error may be behind it. The chain has TRBV11-2 and TRBJ2-6; 11 nucleotides line up with TRBD2. The CDR3 contains 20 residues. CDR1 SGHAT and CDR2 FQNNGV come from the germline V gene. The CDR3 DNA reads TGTGCCATCAGCCCCCAATGGGGGCTAGCGGGGGGCTCTGGGGCCAACGTCCTGACTTTC. Protein product: CAISPQWGLAGGSGANVLTF.

This clonotype was seen many times. The rearrangement joins TRBV12-3 or TRBV12-4 to TRBJ2-1; the match to TRBD1 covers 7 bases. With 6 bases clipped from V and 4 bases from J, the junction kept 3 bases outside the gene matches. The CDR3 has 13 amino acids. In DNA, the CDR3 is TGTGCCAGCAGACCGGGACAGTACAATGAGCAGTTCTTC. This translates into CASRPGQYNEQFF.

This clonotype was seen many times. The CDR3 is CASSLEGGPGANVLTF. For the CDR3, the DNA is TGCGCCAGCAGCTTGGAGGGGGGGCCGGGGGCCAACGTCCTGACTTTC. The rearrangement links TRBV5-1 to TRBJ2-6; D may be TRBD2 (7 bases). The CDR3 is 16 amino acids. CDR1 and CDR2 from the germline V gene are SGHRS and YFSETQ. V was pared by 0 bases and J by 4 bases, with 11 bases between.